The next 25 T cell receptor beta chains were all read from a single sample in a study of shared T cell receptors in the human thymus. Generated by immunoSEQ multiplex PCR, the TCRdb table keeps only in-frame clones and is missing some. The table shows hundreds of thousands of clones, with around 87% occurring only once. A further study also used this sample, focusing on human thymus T cells.

The sequenced sample consisted of thymocytes. The receptors stem from a boy less than two years old with a congenital heart defect.

In its sample, this clone was seen once. The chain links TRBV5-6 to TRBJ2-7; 7 bases line up with TRBD1. Germline values: CDR1 SGHDT, CDR2 YYEEEE. V lost 0 bases, J lost 2 bases, and 5 bases stayed unmatched. The CDR3 sequence is 15 residues long. This CDR3 reads CASSLGVTGTYEQYF. CDR3 DNA: TGTGCCAGCAGCTTGGGGGTGACAGGGACCTACGAGCAGTACTTC.

V usage is TRBV7-9 and J usage is TRBJ2-7, with D unclear. Germline loops: CDR1 SEHNR, CDR2 FQNEAQ (reference sequence). V was pared by 0 bases and J by 7 bases, with 22 bases between. The CDR3 is 17 amino acids. CDR3 in amino acids: CASSLASLPTALVEQYF. Here the CDR3 DNA reads TGTGCCAGCAGCTTAGCGAGTTTGCCTACTGCTTTAGTAGAGCAGTACTTC.

The chain combines TRBV7-9 with TRBJ1-2; 10 bases are a match to TRBD1. Losses at the gene ends were 8 bases for V and 4 bases for J; bases not matched to a gene: 7. The CDR3 is 14 residues long. Per the germline V gene, CDR1 is SEHNR and CDR2 is FQNEAQ (reference sequence). CDR3 loop: CASLKTGGIYGYTF. For the CDR3, the DNA is TGTGCCAGCCTGAAGACAGGGGGCATCTATGGCTACACCTTC.

The chain recombines TRBV10-3 with TRBJ1-1, with D maybe TRBD1 (6 bases). This CDR3 region has 12 residues. Per germline, CDR1 ENHRY and CDR2 SYGVKD. Trimming pared 8 bases from V and 1 base from J, leaving 8 bases between. In DNA, the CDR3 is TGTGCCATCCAGACAGGGAACACTGAAGCTTTCTTT. It translates to CAIQTGNTEAFF.

The genes are TRBV7-2 and TRBJ1-1; D unclear. V lost 1 base, J lost 3 bases, and 9 bases lay in between. The CDR3 length is 14 residues. Germline lookup yields CDR1 SGHTA and CDR2 FQGNSA. For the CDR3, the DNA is TGTGCCAGCAGCTTAGGTCAGGCGTACACTGAAGCTTTCTTT. This codes for CASSLGQAYTEAFF.

The genes are TRBV6-5 and TRBJ2-4, with 7 bases that match TRBD2. CDR3 size: 15 residues. Germline V gene data show CDR1 as MNHEY and CDR2 as SVGAGI. V was clipped by 6 bases and J by 8 bases; unmatched bases: 13. The CDR3 loop is CASRGTTRLGDIQYF. The CDR3 region has the DNA TGTGCCAGCAGAGGGACTACCCGGCTTGGGGACATTCAGTACTTC.

The chain combines TRBV6-1 with TRBJ2-2, with D perhaps TRBD1 (6 bases). The CDR3 has 15 amino acids. Between the trimmed V and J ends, which lost 5 bases and 5 bases, there was a span of 15 bases. Germline lookup yields CDR1 MNHNS and CDR2 SASEGT. The CDR3 spells CASSTGMKNTGELFF. In DNA form, the CDR3 reads TGTGCCAGCAGTACAGGGATGAAGAATACCGGGGAGCTGTTTTTT.

This clone was counted a single time. The chain uses TRBV4-1 and TRBJ1-1, with D possibly TRBD1 on 6 matching bases. Germline loops: CDR1 MGHRA, CDR2 YSYEKL. CDR3 length equals 16 residues. Between the trimmed V and J ends, which lost 2 bases and 3 bases, there was a span of 16 bases. The CDR3 DNA sequence: TGCGCCAGCAGCCAAACCACAGGGAAAGGGGACACTGAAGCTTTCTTT. Amino acids: CASSQTTGKGDTEAFF.

This chain joins TRBV4-1 and TRBJ2-2; 8 nucleotides align to TRBD2. The germline V gene has CDR1 MGHRA and CDR2 YSYEKL. V lost 1 base and J lost 6; bases outside the gene matches: 16. This CDR3 has 19 residues. CDR3 bases: TGCGCCAGCAGCCAAGTATCAGTAGCGGCGGGAGGAACGTCCGGGGAGCTGTTTTTT. Amino acid sequence: CASSQVSVAAGGTSGELFF.

The V call is TRBV20-1, the J call TRBJ1-1, with D possibly matching TRBD1 (6 bases). CDR1 and CDR2 (germline): DFQATT, SNEGSKA (reference sequence). The CDR3 runs 9 residues. V dropped 3 bases and J dropped 12 bases, with 8 bases sitting between them. CDR3 amino acids: CSARDRSFF. Here the CDR3 DNA reads TGCAGTGCTAGGGACAGATCTTTCTTT.

The chain has TRBV19 and TRBJ2-5; 7 bases agree with TRBD1. V was clipped by 3 bases and J by 3 bases; unmatched bases: 1. Per germline, CDR1 LNHDA and CDR2 SQIVND (reference sequence). The CDR3 length is 13 residues. CDR3 in DNA: TGTGCCAGTAGTATCAGGGGGAAAGAGACCCAGTACTTC. It encodes CASSIRGKETQYF.

The chain links TRBV5-6 to TRBJ2-5, with TRBD1 matching 9 bases. V gave up 1 base and J gave up 3 bases; unmatched junction bases: 4. CDR1 and CDR2 (germline): SGHDT, YYEEEE. CDR3 length: 15 amino acids. The CDR3 coding sequence is TGTGCCAGCAGCTTGTGGGACAGGGTGGAAGAGACCCAGTACTTC. It yields the protein CASSLWDRVEETQYF.

The chain is built from TRBV18 and TRBJ1-6; TRBD1 aligns across 8 bases. The CDR3 is made up of 13 amino acids. The V and J ends lost 3 bases and 11 bases, in that order; junction bases with no gene match: 3. The germline CDR1 and CDR2 sequences are KGHSH and LQKENI. The CDR3 reads CASSPDRGPPLHF. The CDR3 nucleotides are TGTGCCAGCTCACCCGACAGGGGACCACCCCTCCACTTT.

This CDR3 reads CASSPWDRSYEKLFF. The CDR3 region has the DNA TGTGCCAGCAGTCCGTGGGACAGAAGCTATGAAAAACTGTTTTTT. The chain couples TRBV28 to TRBJ1-4; 7 positions match TRBD1. J lost 6 bases, V lost 5 bases, and 9 bases had no gene match. This CDR3 region has 15 residues. Germline assignment: CDR1 MDHEN and CDR2 SYDVKM.

The chain carries TRBV4-1 and TRBJ2-3, with TRBD2 identical over 8 bases. CDR3 length equals 18 residues. From germline, CDR1 is MGHRA and CDR2 YSYEKL. V lost 1 base, J lost 4 bases, and 13 bases stayed unmatched. The CDR3 sequence: CASSQALTSGPGPDTQYF. For the CDR3, the DNA is TGCGCCAGCAGCCAAGCCCTTACTAGCGGTCCCGGGCCAGATACGCAGTATTTT.

The chain couples TRBV4-3 to TRBJ2-7, with 12 bases fitting TRBD2. The germline CDR1 and CDR2 sequences are LGHNA and YSLEER. Trimming cost V 3 bases and J 2 bases; bases outside gene matches: 8. This CDR3 is built from 17 residues. CDR3 residues: CASSHLQTSGRPYEQYF. The CDR3 region has the DNA TGCGCCAGCAGCCACTTACAGACTAGCGGGAGACCCTACGAGCAGTACTTC.

J is TRBJ1-1 and V is TRBV2; D may be TRBD1 (6 bases). This CDR3 region has 14 residues. The V gene lost 4 bases and the J gene lost 2 bases, with 11 bases spanning the gap. Germline CDR1 reads SNHLY; CDR2 reads FYNNEI. For the CDR3, the DNA is TGTGCCAGCAGTGCCGGACAGACCAACACTGAAGCTTTCTTT. Encoded protein: CASSAGQTNTEAFF.

The chain employs TRBV28 and TRBJ1-4; 8 bases are shared with TRBD1. After removal of 6 bases from V and 7 bases from J, the junction contained 10 bases not matched to a gene. CDR1 MDHEN and CDR2 SYDVKM come from the germline V gene. CDR3 length equals 15 residues. In nucleotides, the CDR3 is TGTGCCAGCAGACTGCAGGGGGCGCGTAGTGAAAAACTGTTTTTT. Translated, it gives CASRLQGARSEKLFF.

V usage is TRBV23-1 and J usage is TRBJ2-5, with D possibly matching TRBD1 (6 bases). TRBV23-1 is an open reading frame whose function is uncertain. V was clipped by 0 bases and J by 1 base, with 15 bases between them. The CDR3 length is 17 residues. The CDR3 region is CASSQSGTGSIQETQYF. The CDR3 bases are TGCGCCAGCAGTCAATCCGGCACAGGGTCTATCCAAGAGACCCAGTACTTC.

The chain combines TRBV7-2 with TRBJ2-6; 7 positions agree with TRBD1. Trimming took 4 bases from V and 4 from J; bases not matched to a gene: 13. The CDR3 has 18 amino acids. The germline CDR1 and CDR2 sequences are SGHTA and FQGNSA. CDR3 protein: CASSSAGTVTPGANVLTF. As DNA, the CDR3 is TGTGCCAGCAGCTCCGCCGGGACAGTAACACCCGGGGCCAACGTCCTGACTTTC.

V gene TRBV30 combines with J gene TRBJ2-1; possibly TRBD2 for D (6 bases). Germline V gene data show CDR1 as GTSNPN and CDR2 as SVGIG (reference sequence). The CDR3 totals 15 residues. The V end lost 0 bases, the J end lost 3 bases, and 12 bases lay between the germline ends. The CDR3 coding sequence is TGTGCCTGGAGTGTACGAAGCGGGTACTACAATGAGCAGTTCTTC. This sequence encodes CAWSVRSGYYNEQFF.

The chain employs TRBV6-1 and TRBJ1-2; D ambiguous. The CDR3 covers 13 residues. Trimming left V 7 bases short and J 5 bases short, with 14 bases between. From germline, CDR1 is MNHNS and CDR2 SASEGT. CDR3: CASTPDPAYGYTF. The CDR3, as DNA: TGTGCCAGCACCCCCGACCCAGCGTATGGCTACACCTTC.

This chain uses TRBV6-1 with TRBJ1-2; TRBD1 matches 7 bases. This CDR3 has 16 amino acids. Looked up from germline, CDR1 is MNHNS and CDR2 is SASEGT. Losses at the gene ends were 3 bases for V and 7 bases for J; bases not matched to a gene: 14. The CDR3 DNA reads TGTGCCAGCAGTGACCCGGGACAGTCCCAAGGCTGTGGCTACACCTTC. Translation gives CASSDPGQSQGCGYTF.

As regards this clone: Germline and junction disagree at one end, which may indicate a read error. V and J are TRBV5-6 and TRBJ2-2, with TRBD1 matching 10 bases. CDR3 length: 17 residues. Per the germline V gene, CDR1 is SGHDT and CDR2 is YYEEEE. This chain's CDR3 is CASSFYRQGANTGELFF. The CDR3 bases are TGTGCCAGCAGCTTTTACCGACAGGGGGCGAATACCGGGGAGCTGTTTTTT.

The V gene is TRBV28, the J gene TRBJ2-1; 12 nucleotides line up with TRBD2. The CDR3 is 19 residues long. Germline loops: CDR1 MDHEN, CDR2 SYDVKM. J lost 3 bases, V lost 0 bases, and 9 bases had no gene match. Here the CDR3 reads CASSLCSASGRAHYNEQFF. Written as DNA, the CDR3 is TGTGCCAGCAGTTTATGCTCGGCTAGCGGGAGGGCCCACTACAATGAGCAGTTCTTC.